This is a list of T cell receptor beta chains from one sample in a study of CD8 T cells in Susac syndrome. In TCRdb, the immunoSEQ multiplex PCR reads were re-called with MiXCR into one record per CDR3 protein. This sample has under 200,000 distinct CDR3 sequences, with roughly 95% found just once. Material: CD8+ T cells from PBMCs. All receptors come from a human donor with multiple sclerosis. Each CDR3 is given with its conserved first and last residue. D genes are given only for firm matches. Size tells how often a clone was seen (once, few, many) or the class of an expanded clone, and some rows leave it out.

j_call	v_call	clone_size	d_call	cdr3_aa	cdr3_nt
TRBJ2-1	TRBV10-3	NA	TRBD2	CAISGLAVYYNEQFF	TGTGCCATCAGTGGACTAGCCGTCTACTACAATGAGCAGTTCTTC
TRBJ2-1	TRBV11-2	NA	TRBD2	CASSLLAGVDNEQFF	TGTGCCAGCAGTCTCCTAGCGGGAGTCGATAATGAGCAGTTCTTC
TRBJ2-7	TRBV19	once	NA	CASSIWDEQYF	TGTGCCAGTAGTATATGGGACGAGCAGTACTTC
TRBJ2-7	TRBV2	NA	NA	CASRDGKYEQYF	TGTGCCAGCCGGGACGGAAAATACGAGCAGTACTTC
TRBJ2-1	TRBV12-3/TRBV12-4	NA	NA	CASGGGAPPSSYNEQFF	TGTGCCAGCGGTGGGGGGGCTCCACCGAGCTCCTACAATGAGCAGTTCTTC
TRBJ1-1	TRBV29-1	NA	NA	CSVHSPNTEAFF	TGCAGCGTTCACAGCCCGAACACTGAAGCTTTCTTT
TRBJ1-1	TRBV15	NA	NA	CATSPDIGGDTEAFF	TGTGCCACCAGCCCAGATATAGGAGGGGACACTGAAGCTTTCTTT
TRBJ2-1	TRBV6-5	NA	TRBD2	CASSSASGGRKFF	TGTGCCAGCAGTTCCGCTAGCGGGGGCCGGAAGTTCTTC
TRBJ2-7	TRBV12-3/TRBV12-4	NA	NA	CASSVQGIEQYF	TGTGCCAGCAGTGTCCAGGGAATTGAGCAGTACTTC
TRBJ2-5	TRBV6-5	NA	NA	CASRWTGPSETQYF	TGTGCCAGCAGGTGGACTGGGCCATCGGAGACCCAGTACTTC
TRBJ2-1	TRBV3-1	NA	NA	CASSYNPGRSYNEQFF	TGTGCCAGCAGCTACAACCCAGGGCGCTCCTACAATGAGCAGTTCTTC
TRBJ2-1	TRBV2	few	NA	CASSEVDEQFF	TGTGCCAGCAGTGAGGTCGATGAGCAGTTCTTC
TRBJ1-5	TRBV4-1	NA	TRBD1	CASSQGGQGVQPQHF	TGCGCCAGCAGCCAGGGAGGGCAGGGGGTTCAGCCCCAGCATTTT
TRBJ2-7	TRBV7-6	NA	TRBD2	CAGSLAGSGSVVEQYF	TGTGCCGGCAGCTTAGCGGGTAGCGGGAGTGTGGTCGAGCAGTACTTC
TRBJ1-1	TRBV28	NA	NA	CASSLHSSNTEAFF	TGTGCCAGCAGTTTGCACAGCTCGAACACTGAAGCTTTCTTT
TRBJ2-4	TRBV5-1	NA	TRBD2	CASSSGEREGRTNQIQYF	TGCGCCAGCAGCTCCGGGGAGCGGGAGGGCCGGACCAACCAAATTCAGTACTTC
TRBJ2-5	TRBV7-9	NA	TRBD2	CASSLVAGDQETQYF	TGTGCCAGCAGCTTAGTGGCGGGGGATCAAGAGACCCAGTACTTC
TRBJ1-2	TRBV28	NA	NA	CASSDRDRNYGYTF	TGTGCCAGCAGTGATCGGGACCGGAACTATGGCTACACCTTC
TRBJ1-5	TRBV23-1	NA	TRBD1	CASSLSGQLNQPQHF	TGCGCCAGCAGTCTGTCGGGACAGCTGAATCAGCCCCAGCATTTT
TRBJ2-7	TRBV27	NA	NA	CASSAGGEGQYF	TGTGCCAGCAGCGCCGGTGGTGAGGGGCAGTACTTC
TRBJ1-2	TRBV20-1	NA	NA	CSAPTTDRGYGYTF	TGCAGTGCCCCAACTACTGACCGGGGCTATGGCTACACCTTC
TRBJ2-7	TRBV27	NA	NA	CASSPGGVVEQYF	TGTGCCAGCAGCCCCGGGGGAGTCGTCGAGCAGTACTTC
TRBJ2-7	TRBV5-8	NA	NA	CASSLGVDSYEQYF	TGTGCCAGCAGCTTAGGTGTGGATTCCTACGAGCAGTACTTC
TRBJ1-2	TRBV7-9	NA	NA	CAVENYGYTF	TGTGCAGTAGAGAACTATGGCTACACCTTC
TRBJ2-5	TRBV12-3/TRBV12-4	NA	NA	CASSPGVQETQYF	TGTGCCAGCAGTCCCGGGGTTCAAGAGACCCAGTACTTC
TRBJ2-7	TRBV14	NA	NA	CASSQRGAIEQYF	TGTGCCAGCAGCCAAAGGGGGGCTATCGAGCAGTACTTC